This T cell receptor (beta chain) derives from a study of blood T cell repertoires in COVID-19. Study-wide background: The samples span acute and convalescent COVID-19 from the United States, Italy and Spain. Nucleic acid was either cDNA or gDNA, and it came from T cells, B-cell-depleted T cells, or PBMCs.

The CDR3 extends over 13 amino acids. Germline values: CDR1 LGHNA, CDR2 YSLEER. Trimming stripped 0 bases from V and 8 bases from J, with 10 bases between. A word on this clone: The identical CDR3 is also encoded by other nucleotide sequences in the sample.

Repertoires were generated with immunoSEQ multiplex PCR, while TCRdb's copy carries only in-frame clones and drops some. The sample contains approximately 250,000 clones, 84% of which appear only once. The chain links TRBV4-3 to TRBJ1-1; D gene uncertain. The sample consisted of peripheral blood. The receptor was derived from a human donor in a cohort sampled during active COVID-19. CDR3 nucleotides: TGCGCCAGCAGCCAAGAGAGGCGAACGGAAGCTTTCTTT. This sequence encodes CASSQERRTEAFF.